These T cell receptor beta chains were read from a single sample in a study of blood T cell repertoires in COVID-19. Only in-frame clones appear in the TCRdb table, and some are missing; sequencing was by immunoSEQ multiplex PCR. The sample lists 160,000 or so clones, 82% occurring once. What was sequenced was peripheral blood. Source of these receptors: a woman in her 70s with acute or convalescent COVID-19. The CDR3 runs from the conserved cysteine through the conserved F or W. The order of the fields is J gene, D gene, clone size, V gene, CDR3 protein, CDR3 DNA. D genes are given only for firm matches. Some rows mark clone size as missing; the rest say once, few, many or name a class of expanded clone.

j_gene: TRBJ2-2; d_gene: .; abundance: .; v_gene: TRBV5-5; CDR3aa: CASSLGQNTGELFF; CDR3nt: TGTGCCAGCAGCTTGGGGCAGAACACCGGGGAGCTGTTTTTT
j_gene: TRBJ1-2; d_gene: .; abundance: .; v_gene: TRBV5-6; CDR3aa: CASSRRGGYGYTF; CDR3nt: TGTGCCAGCAGCCGGAGGGGGGGCTATGGCTACACCTTC
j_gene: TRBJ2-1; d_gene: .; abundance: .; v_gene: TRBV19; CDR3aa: CASLGPNNEQFF; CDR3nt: TGTGCTAGCTTAGGCCCTAACAATGAGCAGTTCTTC
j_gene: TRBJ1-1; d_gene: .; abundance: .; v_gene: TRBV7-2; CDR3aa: CASSLEGDANTEAFF; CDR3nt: TGTGCCAGCAGCTTAGAGGGGGATGCGAACACTGAAGCTTTCTTT
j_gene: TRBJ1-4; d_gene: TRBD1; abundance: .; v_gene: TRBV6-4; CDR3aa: CASSRQGARGKLFF; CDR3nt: TGTGCCAGCAGTAGACAGGGGGCACGGGGAAAACTGTTTTTT
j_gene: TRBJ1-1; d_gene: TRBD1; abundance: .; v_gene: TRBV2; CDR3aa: CASSPIGGQGTEAFF; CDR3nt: TGTGCCAGCAGCCCCATAGGGGGACAGGGAACTGAAGCTTTCTTT
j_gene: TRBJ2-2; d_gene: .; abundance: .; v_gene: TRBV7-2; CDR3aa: CASSLGADSPNTGELFF; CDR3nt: TGTGCCAGCAGCTTAGGGGCCGACAGCCCGAACACCGGGGAGCTGTTTTTT
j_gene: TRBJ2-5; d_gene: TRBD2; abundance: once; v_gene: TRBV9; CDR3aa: CASSVLAGGWETQYF; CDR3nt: TGTGCCAGCAGCGTCCTAGCGGGGGGGTGGGAGACCCAGTACTTC
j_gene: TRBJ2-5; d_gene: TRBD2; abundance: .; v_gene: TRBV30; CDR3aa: CAWSVSGLASQYF; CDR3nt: TGTGCCTGGAGTGTATCGGGACTAGCATCCCAGTACTTC
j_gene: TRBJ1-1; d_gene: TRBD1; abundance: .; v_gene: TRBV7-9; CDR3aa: CASSLGDRVVTEAFF; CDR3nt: TGTGCCAGCAGCTTAGGGGACAGGGTCGTGACTGAAGCTTTCTTT
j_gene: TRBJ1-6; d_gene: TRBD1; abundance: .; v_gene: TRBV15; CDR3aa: CATSRDRGYLSPLHF; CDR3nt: TGTGCCACCAGCAGGGACAGGGGATATCTTTCACCCCTCCACTTT
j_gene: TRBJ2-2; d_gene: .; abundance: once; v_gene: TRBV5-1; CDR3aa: CASSLAVTGELFF; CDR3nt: TGCGCCAGCAGCTTGGCCGTTACCGGGGAGCTGTTTTTT
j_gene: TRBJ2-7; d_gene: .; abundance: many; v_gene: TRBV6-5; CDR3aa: CASSPTMAGYEQYF; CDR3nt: TGTGCCAGCAGTCCAACTATGGCGGGCTACGAGCAGTACTTC
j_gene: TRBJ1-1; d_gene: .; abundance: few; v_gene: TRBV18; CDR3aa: CASSQGQSEAFF; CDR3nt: TGTGCCAGCTCCCAAGGACAGTCAGAAGCTTTCTTT
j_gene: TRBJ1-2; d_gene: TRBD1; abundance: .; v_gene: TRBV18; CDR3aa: CASSPLQGARGYTF; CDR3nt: TGTGCCAGCTCACCATTGCAGGGGGCGCGGGGCTACACCTTC
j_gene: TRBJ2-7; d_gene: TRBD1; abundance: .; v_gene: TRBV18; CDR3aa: CASSPSGTVQYEQYF; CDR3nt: TGTGCCAGCTCACCTTCCGGGACAGTGCAGTACGAGCAGTACTTC
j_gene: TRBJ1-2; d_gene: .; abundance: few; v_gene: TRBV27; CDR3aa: CASSRDVTGMLGYTF; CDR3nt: TGTGCCAGCAGTCGAGACGTAACAGGCATGCTTGGCTACACCTTC
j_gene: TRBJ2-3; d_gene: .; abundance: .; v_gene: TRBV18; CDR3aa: CASKQGGHTDTQYF; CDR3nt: TGTGCCAGCAAACAGGGGGGGCACACAGATACGCAGTATTTT
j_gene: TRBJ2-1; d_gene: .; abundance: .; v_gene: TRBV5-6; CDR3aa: CASSQRFGGRFYNEQFF; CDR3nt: TGTGCCAGCAGCCAGCGGTTTGGAGGACGATTTTACAATGAGCAGTTCTTC
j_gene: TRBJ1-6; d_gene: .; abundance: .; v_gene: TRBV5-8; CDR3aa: CASSLERVQGRNSPLHF; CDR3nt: TGTGCCAGCAGCTTGGAGCGGGTCCAGGGTCGAAATTCACCCCTCCACTTT
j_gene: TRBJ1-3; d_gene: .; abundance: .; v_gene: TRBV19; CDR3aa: CAIRSGNTIYF; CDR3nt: TGTGCCATTCGCTCTGGAAACACCATATATTTT
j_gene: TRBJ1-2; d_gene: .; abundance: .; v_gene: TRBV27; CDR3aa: CASSDRGGYGYTF; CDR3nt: TGTGCCAGCAGTGATCGAGGAGGCTATGGCTACACCTTC
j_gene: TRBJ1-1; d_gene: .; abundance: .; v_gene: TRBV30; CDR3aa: CAWSRTRRNTEAFF; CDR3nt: TGTGCCTGGAGCCGAACTAGGAGGAACACTGAAGCTTTCTTT
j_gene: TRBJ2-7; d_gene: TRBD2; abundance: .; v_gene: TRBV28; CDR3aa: CASSLSRGGRRPSSYEQYF; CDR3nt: TGTGCCAGCAGTTTATCACGAGGCGGGAGGAGACCATCTTCCTACGAGCAGTACTTC
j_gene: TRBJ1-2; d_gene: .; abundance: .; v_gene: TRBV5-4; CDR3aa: CASSSWTELYGYTF; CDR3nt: TGTGCCAGCAGCTCTTGGACAGAGCTCTATGGCTACACCTTC
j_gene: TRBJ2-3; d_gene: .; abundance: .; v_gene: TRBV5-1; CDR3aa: CASSLAVQGIDTQYF; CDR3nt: TGCGCCAGCAGCTTGGCCGTCCAGGGTATAGATACGCAGTATTTT
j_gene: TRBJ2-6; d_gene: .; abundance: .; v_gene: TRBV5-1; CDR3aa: CASSSLGANVLTF; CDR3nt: TGCGCCAGCAGCTCCCTCGGGGCCAACGTCCTGACTTTC
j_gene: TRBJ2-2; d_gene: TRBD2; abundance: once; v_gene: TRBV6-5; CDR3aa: CASRTSGTGELFF; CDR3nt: TGTGCCAGCAGGACTAGCGGGACCGGGGAGCTGTTTTTT
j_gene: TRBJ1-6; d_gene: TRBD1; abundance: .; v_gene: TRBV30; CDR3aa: CAWSTGDYSPLHF; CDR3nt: TGTGCCTGGTCCACAGGGGATTACTCACCCCTCCACTTT
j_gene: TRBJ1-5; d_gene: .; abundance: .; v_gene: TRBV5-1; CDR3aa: CASSLNGGDDGNQPQHF; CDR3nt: TGCGCCAGCAGCTTGAACGGGGGGGACGACGGCAATCAGCCCCAGCATTTT
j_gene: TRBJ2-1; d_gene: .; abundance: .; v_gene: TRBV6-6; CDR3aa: CASTQGQYEQFF; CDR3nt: TGTGCCAGCACCCAAGGACAGTATGAGCAGTTCTTC
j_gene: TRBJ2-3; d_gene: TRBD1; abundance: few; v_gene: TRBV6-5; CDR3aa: CASKITGVDTQYF; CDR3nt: TGTGCCAGCAAGATAACAGGGGTAGATACGCAGTATTTT
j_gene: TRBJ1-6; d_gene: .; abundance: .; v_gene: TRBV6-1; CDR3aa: CASSEAWGHTNSPLHF; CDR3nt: TGTGCCAGCAGTGAAGCCTGGGGACACACTAATTCACCCCTCCACTTT
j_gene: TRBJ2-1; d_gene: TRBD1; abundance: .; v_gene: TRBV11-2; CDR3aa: CASSLDVLTGGTNEQFF; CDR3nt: TGTGCCAGCAGCTTAGATGTTTTAACAGGGGGTACCAATGAGCAGTTCTTC
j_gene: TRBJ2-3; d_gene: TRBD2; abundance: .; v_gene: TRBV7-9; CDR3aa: CASSSGLATSTDTQYF; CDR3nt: TGTGCCAGCAGCTCAGGACTAGCCACTTCCACAGATACGCAGTATTTT
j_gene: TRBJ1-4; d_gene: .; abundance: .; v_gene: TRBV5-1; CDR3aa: CASSETATNEKLFF; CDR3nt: TGCGCCAGCAGCGAAACTGCAACTAATGAAAAACTGTTTTTT
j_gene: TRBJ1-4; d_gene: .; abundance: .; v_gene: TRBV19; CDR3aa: CASRIRGRDEKLFF; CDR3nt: TGTGCCAGTAGGATCCGGGGTCGGGATGAAAAACTGTTTTTT
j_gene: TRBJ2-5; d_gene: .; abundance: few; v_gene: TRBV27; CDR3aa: CASSFAPSETQYF; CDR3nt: TGTGCCAGCAGTTTTGCGCCGAGTGAGACCCAGTACTTC
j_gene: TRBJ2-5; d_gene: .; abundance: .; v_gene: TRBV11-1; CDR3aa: CASARGGETQYF; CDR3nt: TGTGCCAGCGCGCGTGGTGGAGAGACCCAGTACTTC
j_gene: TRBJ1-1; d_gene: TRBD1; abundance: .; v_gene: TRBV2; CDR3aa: CATGQERGNTEAFF; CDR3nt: TGTGCCACAGGACAGGAAAGGGGGAACACTGAAGCTTTCTTT
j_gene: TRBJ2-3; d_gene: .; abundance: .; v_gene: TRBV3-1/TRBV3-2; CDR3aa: CASSQDTGSTDTQYF; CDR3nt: TGTGCCAGCAGCCAAGATACGGGGTCCACAGATACGCAGTATTTT
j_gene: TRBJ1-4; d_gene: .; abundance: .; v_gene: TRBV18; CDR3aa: CASSPPASGRREKLFF; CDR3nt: TGTGCCAGCTCACCACCGGCGTCGGGAAGGAGGGAAAAACTGTTTTTT
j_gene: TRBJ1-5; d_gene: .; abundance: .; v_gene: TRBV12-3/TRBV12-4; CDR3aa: CASSLNFNQPQHF; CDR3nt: TGTGCCAGCAGTTTAAACTTTAATCAGCCCCAGCATTTT
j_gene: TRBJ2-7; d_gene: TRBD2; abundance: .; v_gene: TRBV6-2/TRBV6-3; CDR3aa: CASSYSTEGLAGGPRSYEQYF; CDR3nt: TGTGCCAGCAGTTACTCCACGGAGGGACTAGCGGGGGGACCCCGCTCCTACGAGCAGTACTTC
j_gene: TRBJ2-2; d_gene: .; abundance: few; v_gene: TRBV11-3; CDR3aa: CASSMRSNTGELFF; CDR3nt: TGTGCCAGCAGCATGAGGTCGAACACCGGGGAGCTGTTTTTT
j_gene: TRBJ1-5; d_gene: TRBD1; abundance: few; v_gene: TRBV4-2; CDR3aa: CASSQDLDRGHQPQHF; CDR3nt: TGTGCCAGCAGCCAAGACCTGGACAGGGGGCATCAGCCCCAGCATTTT
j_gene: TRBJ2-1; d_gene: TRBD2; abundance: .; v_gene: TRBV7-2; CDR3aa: CASSLATAVGLDAFF; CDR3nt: TGTGCCAGCAGCTTAGCCACGGCAGTAGGACTAGACGCGTTCTTC
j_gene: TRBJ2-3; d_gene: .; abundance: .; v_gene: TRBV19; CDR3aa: CASSAGNTDTQYF; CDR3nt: TGTGCCAGCTCTGCGGGAAACACAGATACGCAGTATTTT
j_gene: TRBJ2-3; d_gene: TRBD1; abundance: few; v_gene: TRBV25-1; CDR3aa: CASSELGGAQTDTQYF; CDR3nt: TGTGCCAGCAGTGAATTAGGGGGCGCTCAGACAGATACGCAGTATTTT
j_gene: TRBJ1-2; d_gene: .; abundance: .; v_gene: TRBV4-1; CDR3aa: CASSQGGAGYGYTF; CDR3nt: TGCGCCAGCAGCCAGGGAGGGGCGGGCTATGGCTACACCTTC
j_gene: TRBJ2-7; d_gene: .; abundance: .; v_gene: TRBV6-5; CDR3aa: CASSSASWSDYEQYF; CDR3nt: TGTGCCAGCAGTTCCGCGAGTTGGAGTGACTACGAGCAGTACTTC
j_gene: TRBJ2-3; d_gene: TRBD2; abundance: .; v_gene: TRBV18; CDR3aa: CASSLAGGTDTQYF; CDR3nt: TGTGCCAGCTCACTAGCGGGGGGCACAGATACGCAGTATTTT
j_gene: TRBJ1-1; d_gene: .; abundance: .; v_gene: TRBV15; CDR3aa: CATSRYGQNTEAFF; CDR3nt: TGTGCCACCAGCCGATATGGACAGAACACTGAAGCTTTCTTT
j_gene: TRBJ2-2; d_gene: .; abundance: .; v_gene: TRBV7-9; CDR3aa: CASSLDSPNTGELFF; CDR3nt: TGTGCCAGCAGCTTGGACAGCCCGAACACCGGGGAGCTGTTTTTT
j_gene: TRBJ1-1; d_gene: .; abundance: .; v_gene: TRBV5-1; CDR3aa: CASSLRGGTEAFF; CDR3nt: TGCGCCAGCAGCTTGAGGGGTGGTACTGAAGCTTTCTTT